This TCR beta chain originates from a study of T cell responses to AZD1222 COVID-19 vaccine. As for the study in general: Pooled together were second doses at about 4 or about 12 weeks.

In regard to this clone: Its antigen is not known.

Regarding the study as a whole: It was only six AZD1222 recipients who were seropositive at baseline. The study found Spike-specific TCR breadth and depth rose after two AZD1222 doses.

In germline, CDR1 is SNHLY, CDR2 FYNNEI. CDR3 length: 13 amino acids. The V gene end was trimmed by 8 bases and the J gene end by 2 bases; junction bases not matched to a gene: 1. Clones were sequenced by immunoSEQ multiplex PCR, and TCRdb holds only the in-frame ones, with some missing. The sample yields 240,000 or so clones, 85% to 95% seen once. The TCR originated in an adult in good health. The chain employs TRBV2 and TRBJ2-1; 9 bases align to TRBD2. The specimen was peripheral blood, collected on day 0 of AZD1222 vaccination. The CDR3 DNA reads TGTGCCAGCCTAGCGGGGCCCTACAATGAGCAGTTCTTC. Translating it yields CASLAGPYNEQFF.